The 22 T cell receptor beta chains in this list originate from one sample, sequenced in a study of T-cell reconstitution after alpha-beta-depleted transplantation in children. For TCRbeta, the library was prepared with unique molecular identifiers. TCRdb reprocessed the PCR reads with MiXCR, giving one entry per CDR3 protein. The sample lists over 85,000 distinct CDR3 sequences; 10% to 13% were seen once. Sequences were derived from PBMCs from the stem cell graft donor, sampled from the stem cell graft. The receptors shown here come from a human donor who donated a stem cell graft to a child with acute lymphoblastic leukemia.

This clonotype came up many times. V is TRBV7-2 and J is TRBJ2-5; 10 bases are shared with TRBD2. V shed 8 bases and J 4 bases; nucleotides not matched to a gene: 7. This CDR3 comprises 14 residues. Per the germline V gene, CDR1 is SGHTA and CDR2 is FQGNSA. CDR3 amino acids: CASGAGGPVETQYF. In nucleotides, the CDR3 is TGTGCCAGCGGAGCGGGAGGGCCTGTAGAGACCCAGTACTTC.

In its sample, this clonotype was seen many times. The chain uses TRBV7-9 and TRBJ2-3; 8 nucleotides agree with TRBD2. Germline CDR1 SEHNR, CDR2 FQNEAQ (reference sequence). V shed 6 bases, J shed 3 bases, and the junction held 11 bases outside the gene matches. The CDR3 covers 16 residues. The CDR3 region is CASSFGAGAVTDTQYF. The DNA for the CDR3 is TGTGCCAGCAGTTTCGGAGCGGGAGCAGTGACAGATACGCAGTATTTT.

This clonotype was recorded at least ten times. The chain uses TRBV4-1 and TRBJ2-1; 13 bases align to TRBD2. The CDR3 is 16 amino acids. V was clipped by 2 bases and J by 16 bases; unmatched bases: 14. Germline CDR1 and CDR2: MGHRA and YSYEKL. In DNA form, the CDR3 reads TGCGCCAGCAGCCAACCCGGGACTAGCGGGGTGTCGGGTAAATTCTTC. Encoded protein: CASSQPGTSGVSGKFF.

This clonotype was detected ten times or more. The chain recombines TRBV11-2 with TRBJ2-7; D is unresolved. Trimming stripped 2 bases from V and 4 bases from J, with 12 bases between. This CDR3 contains 14 residues. The germline V gene has CDR1 SGHAT and CDR2 FQNNGV. CDR3 residues: CASSLPGRLYEQYF. CDR3 sequence (DNA): TGTGCCAGCAGCTTACCGGGCAGGTTATACGAGCAGTACTTC.

This clonotype was seen many times. The CDR3 protein is CASSLGRRDYEQYF. The CDR3 nucleotides read TGTGCCAGCAGCTTAGGGAGGCGGGACTACGAGCAGTACTTC. The J gene is TRBJ2-7, the V gene TRBV11-1, with D possibly being TRBD2 (6 bases). Trimming left V 1 base short and J 3 bases short, with 10 bases between. CDR1 is SGHAT, CDR2 FQDESV, per germline (reference sequence). The CDR3 sequence is 14 residues long.

This clonotype was recorded at least ten times. V is TRBV12-3 or TRBV12-4 and J is TRBJ2-3; D is possibly TRBD2 (5 bases). Trimming took off 3 bases at V and 7 bases at J, with 17 bases between the two ends. This CDR3 has 15 residues. The CDR3 loop is CASSFLTFREYTQYF. The CDR3 DNA sequence: TGTGCCAGCAGTTTTCTGACCTTTAGGGAGTATACGCAGTATTTT.

This clonotype was counted at least ten times. The chain uses TRBV7-2 and TRBJ2-7, with 7 bases that match TRBD1. CDR1 is SGHTA, CDR2 FQGNSA, per germline. This CDR3 is built from 14 residues. The junction had 4 bases not matched to a gene; V was cut back by 2 bases and J by 3 bases. CDR3 protein: CASSLSGQDYEQYF. CDR3 DNA sequence: TGTGCCAGCAGCTTATCCGGACAGGACTACGAGCAGTACTTC.

This clonotype occurred many times. The genes are TRBV20-1 and TRBJ2-5, with 8 bases lining up with TRBD2. CDR1 and CDR2 from the germline V gene are DFQATT and SNEGSKA (reference sequence). The V and J ends lost 3 bases and 9 bases, in that order; junction bases with no gene match: 0. The CDR3 runs 10 residues. CDR3 protein: CSARREAQYF. The CDR3 DNA is TGCAGTGCTAGGCGGGAGGCCCAGTACTTC.

This clonotype was found many times. This chain connects TRBV28 to TRBJ2-1; 9 nucleotides line up with TRBD1. The V and J ends lost 5 bases and 7 bases, in that order; junction bases with no gene match: 9. Germline CDR1 and CDR2: MDHEN and SYDVKM. This CDR3 has 15 amino acids. The CDR3 loop reads CASSIPGQGRNEQFF. The CDR3 DNA follows: TGTGCCAGCAGTATTCCGGGACAGGGTAGAAATGAGCAGTTCTTC.

This clonotype came up many times. The chain has TRBV12-3 or TRBV12-4 and TRBJ1-5; D may be TRBD1 (5 bases). Trimming left V 5 bases short and J 5 bases short, with 13 bases between. CDR3 length: 14 amino acids. The CDR3 DNA reads TGTGCCAGCAGTGCGGCTTTGGGGCATCAGCCCCAGCATTTT. This translates into CASSAALGHQPQHF.

This clonotype was detected many times. V usage is TRBV12-3 or TRBV12-4 and J usage is TRBJ2-2, with D perhaps matching TRBD2 (6 bases). V was cut by 10 bases and J by 7 bases, with 7 bases left in between. The CDR3 runs 10 residues. The CDR3 here is CATGGGELFF. The CDR3 bases are TGTGCCACCGGGGGCGGGGAGCTGTTTTTT.

This clonotype was counted at least ten times. This rearrangement joins TRBV15 to TRBJ2-1; unclear D gene. The CDR3 runs to 12 residues. V was clipped by 1 base and J by 8 bases, with 6 bases between them. Germline loops: CDR1 LNHNV, CDR2 YYDKDF (reference sequence). In nucleotides, the CDR3 is TGTGCCACCAGCAGAGCAACCCATGAGCAGTTCTTC. Translation: CATSRATHEQFF.

This sequence joins TRBV6-1 and TRBJ1-2; no clear D. Germline V gives CDR1 MNHNS, CDR2 SASEGT. The CDR3 runs to 14 residues. CDR3 nucleotide sequence: TGTGCTTCGCAAGGGAGAGTGACTAGCTATGGCTACACCTTC. Its translation is CASQGRVTSYGYTF.

This clonotype has a count of ten or more. V and J are TRBV18 and TRBJ1-5; the D is unclear. V was shortened by 0 bases and J by 1 base, with 10 bases between the two germline ends. The CDR3 has 16 amino acids. Germline V gene data show CDR1 as KGHSH and CDR2 as LQKENI. CDR3 DNA sequence: TGTGCCAGCTCACCACCCGGCAGCCCCAGCAATCAGCCCCAGCATTTT. Translated: CASSPPGSPSNQPQHF.

This clonotype showed up many times. V and J are TRBV18 and TRBJ2-5, with 8 bases matching TRBD1. V gave up 1 base and J gave up 5 bases; unmatched junction bases: 3. This CDR3 is built from 14 residues. Germline CDR1 reads KGHSH; CDR2 reads LQKENI. CDR3 loop: CASSPQQGEETQYF. Written as DNA, the CDR3 is TGTGCCAGCTCACCACAACAGGGGGAGGAGACCCAGTACTTC.

The sample holds many counts of this clonotype. The chain joins TRBV12-3 or TRBV12-4 to TRBJ2-7, with 7 bases lining up with TRBD1. The CDR3 has 14 amino acids. The J segment lost 3 bases and the V segment lost 2 bases, leaving 4 bases of the junction unmatched. The CDR3 loop is CASSLRQGDYEQYF. The CDR3 DNA reads TGTGCCAGCAGTTTAAGGCAGGGGGACTACGAGCAGTACTTC.

Ten or more counts support this clonotype. This chain's CDR3 is CASTVTERTSYNSPLHF. DNA of the CDR3: TGTGCCAGCACCGTGACGGAGAGGACCTCCTATAATTCACCCCTCCACTTT. The V call is TRBV5-5, the J call TRBJ1-6; D unresolved. CDR1 and CDR2 from the germline V gene are SGHKS and YYEKEE (reference sequence). This CDR3 spans 17 amino acids. V was cut by 6 bases and J by 0 bases, with 16 bases left in between.

This clonotype was detected ten times or more. The chain recombines TRBV12-3 or TRBV12-4 with TRBJ1-2, with D perhaps matching TRBD1 (6 bases). Trimming stripped 6 bases from V and 8 bases from J, with 22 bases between. The CDR3 has 15 amino acids. In DNA, the CDR3 is TGTGCCAGCAGCCAGAGGGGGGACTCAACGAACGGCTACACCTTC. It encodes CASSQRGDSTNGYTF.

In its sample, this clonotype was seen many times. Being one base from a much bigger clone, this may be a read error. V is TRBV25-1 and J is TRBJ2-6; 10 bases agree with TRBD2. Germline V gives CDR1 MGHDK, CDR2 SYGVNS. This CDR3 comprises 16 residues. The CDR3 bases are TGTGCCAGCAGTGAACTAGCGGGAGATGGGGCCAACGGCCTGACTTTC. It yields the protein CASSELAGDGANGLTF.

The sample holds many counts of this clonotype. The chain recombines TRBV9 with TRBJ2-1; 7 bases fit TRBD2. V lost 0 bases and J lost 8; bases outside the gene matches: 8. The CDR3 sequence is 15 residues long. From germline, CDR1 is SGDLS and CDR2 YYNGEE. CDR3 bases: TGTGCCAGCAGCGTAGGGGGGAGGGCCAACCATGAGCAGTTCTTC. Its protein is CASSVGGRANHEQFF.

This clonotype was counted many times. V is TRBV6-5 and J is TRBJ1-4; D gene uncertain. The germline V gene encodes CDR1 MNHEY and CDR2 SVGAGI. This CDR3 is 14 amino acids long. Trimming took 2 bases from V and 0 from J, leaving 4 bases between them. The CDR3 nucleotides are TGTGCCAGCAGTTACGACACAACTAATGAAAAACTGTTTTTT. Translating gives CASSYDTTNEKLFF.

The sample holds many counts of this clonotype. The chain uses TRBV7-2 and TRBJ2-1, with 7 bases identical to TRBD2. The CDR3 contains 15 residues. CDR1 is SGHTA and CDR2 is FQGNSA in the germline V gene. After removal of 3 bases from V and 5 bases from J, the junction contained 7 bases not matched to a gene. The CDR3 protein is CASSFGLGGNNEQFF. The CDR3 DNA reads as TGTGCCAGCAGCTTCGGACTAGGAGGGAACAATGAGCAGTTCTTC.